These 30 T cell receptor beta chains originate from one sample sequenced in a study of blood T cell repertoires in COVID-19. Sequenced by immunoSEQ multiplex PCR; TCRdb stores in-frame clones only, minus some. Of around 300,000 clones in the sample, roughly nine tenths were seen once. The sample was peripheral blood. These receptors all stem from a woman in her 30s with COVID-19, enrolled during active disease.

In DNA, the CDR3 is TGTGCCAGCAGTGAATATGGGGGGAGCGGAAACACCATATATTTT. Its translation: CASSEYGGSGNTIYF. The chain has TRBV25-1 and TRBJ1-3; D might be TRBD1 (5 bases). The V end was cut by 0 bases, the J end by 4 bases, with 10 bases between. Germline V gene data show CDR1 as MGHDK and CDR2 as SYGVNS. CDR3 length: 15 residues.

The J gene is TRBJ2-7, the V gene TRBV5-1; D is unclear. The CDR3 length is 12 residues. V was trimmed by 0 bases and J by 2 bases, leaving 3 bases between them. Germline V CDR1 and CDR2: SGHRS, YFSETQ. CDR3 sequence: CASSLGTYEQYF. The CDR3 coding sequence is TGCGCCAGCAGCTTGGGTACCTACGAGCAGTACTTC.

This sequence joins TRBV7-2 and TRBJ2-3; D remains ambiguous. The germline V gene has CDR1 SGHTA and CDR2 FQGNSA. The V end was cut by 4 bases, the J end by 5 bases, with 22 bases between. There are 17 residues in the CDR3. This CDR3 reads CASSSRGTSGVKDTQYF. The CDR3 nucleotides read TGTGCCAGCAGCTCAAGAGGTACCTCCGGAGTGAAAGATACGCAGTATTTT.

The V and J genes are TRBV6-5 and TRBJ2-2, with D maybe TRBD2 (5 bases). V was trimmed by 5 bases and J by 4 bases, leaving 11 bases between them. Per the germline V gene, CDR1 is MNHEY and CDR2 is SVGAGI. The CDR3 spans 14 residues. This CDR3 reads CASSPSWGTGELFF. The DNA for the CDR3 is TGTGCCAGCAGTCCTAGCTGGGGCACCGGGGAGCTGTTTTTT.

The chain recombines TRBV5-4 with TRBJ2-3; 10 positions match TRBD1. The CDR3 spans 17 residues. Germline V gives CDR1 SGHNT, CDR2 YYREEE (reference sequence). The V segment lost 4 bases and the J segment 4 bases; nucleotides outside the gene matches: 12. The CDR3 region has the DNA TGTGCCAGCAGCGCCGGAGGGAGGACAGGGGGGGCAGATACGCAGTATTTT. Translated, it gives CASSAGGRTGGADTQYF.

The chain links TRBV6-1 to TRBJ2-1; 7 bases align to TRBD2. This CDR3 is built from 16 residues. Germline lookup yields CDR1 MNHNS and CDR2 SASEGT. V was pared by 0 bases and J by 5 bases, with 7 bases of the junction left unmatched. The CDR3 region is CASSEARLAVDNEQFF. CDR3 nucleotide sequence: TGTGCCAGCAGTGAAGCCCGACTAGCCGTGGACAATGAGCAGTTCTTC.

The V gene is TRBV7-9, the J gene TRBJ2-5; TRBD1 matches at 7 bases. The V segment lost 3 bases and the J segment 4 bases; nucleotides outside the gene matches: 8. Germline CDR1 and CDR2: SEHNR and FQNEAQ (reference sequence). The CDR3 runs 15 residues. The CDR3 here is CASSFDRARVETQYF. Written as DNA, the CDR3 is TGTGCCAGCAGCTTTGACAGGGCACGGGTAGAGACCCAGTACTTC.

Here the CDR3 reads CASATAGGGNTEAFF. Written as DNA, the CDR3 is TGTGCCAGCGCAACGGCAGGGGGCGGGAACACTGAAGCTTTCTTT. The chain couples TRBV7-3 to TRBJ1-1; TRBD1 matches at 8 bases. Germline V gene lookup returns CDR1 SGHTA and CDR2 FQGTGA. CDR3 size: 15 residues. The V and J ends lost 8 bases and 1 base, in that order; junction bases with no gene match: 9.

The V gene is TRBV19, the J gene TRBJ1-2, with TRBD1 as a possible D gene (5 bases). Trimming shortened V by 3 bases and J by 3 bases, and 14 bases separated the two germline ends. The germline gives CDR1 LNHDA, CDR2 SQIVND (reference sequence). The CDR3 has 15 residues. The chain's CDR3 is CASSMGPGGDYGYTF. The CDR3, as DNA: TGTGCCAGTAGTATGGGTCCCGGAGGGGACTATGGCTACACCTTC.

The genes are TRBV11-2 and TRBJ1-3; 7 bases are a match to TRBD1. CDR3 size: 13 residues. Per germline, CDR1 SGHAT and CDR2 FQNNGV. The junction had 5 bases not matched to a gene; V was cut back by 8 bases and J by 4 bases. The CDR3 DNA reads TGTGCCAGCTCCAAGGACAGGGGAAACACCATATATTTT. Its translation is CASSKDRGNTIYF.

The rearrangement joins TRBV7-2 to TRBJ2-3; D is perhaps TRBD2 (7 bases). Per germline, CDR1 SGHTA and CDR2 FQGNSA. The CDR3 has 16 amino acids. V was clipped by 8 bases and J by 2 bases, with 20 bases between them. CDR3 DNA: TGTGCCAGCCAGTCCGGGGGGCCCTATTTCACAGATACGCAGTATTTT. It specifies CASQSGGPYFTDTQYF.

This rearrangement joins TRBV29-1 to TRBJ1-4; D remains unclear. The length of the CDR3 is 13 residues. Deletions cut 6 bases from V and 0 bases from J, with 8 bases between. From germline, CDR1 is SQVTM and CDR2 ANQGSEA. CDR3 loop: CSVGKATNEKLFF. The CDR3 DNA follows: TGCAGCGTCGGGAAAGCAACTAATGAAAAACTGTTTTTT. Looking up the rest from reference TRBV29-1 and TRBJ1-4 gives the full variable domain: SAVISQKPSRDICQRGTSLTIQCQVDSQVTMMFWYRQQPGQSLTLIATANQGSEATYESGFVIDKFPISRPNLTFSTLTVSNMSPEDSSIYLCSVGKATNEKLFFGSGTQLSVL.

In this sample, this clone turned up a few times. The chain has TRBV7-9 and TRBJ2-5; TRBD2 matches 8 bases. The ends lost 6 bases at V and 5 bases at J; junction bases unmatched: 2. Germline-derived CDR1 and CDR2 are SEHNR and FQNEAQ (reference sequence). The CDR3 loop spans 12 amino acids. DNA of the CDR3: TGTGCCAGCAGGCGGACTAGCGAGACCCAGTACTTC. As protein: CASRRTSETQYF.

The chain is built from TRBV7-8 and TRBJ1-2; TRBD1 is a possible D gene (6 bases). CDR1 is SGHVS, CDR2 FQNEAQ, per germline. The CDR3 runs 14 residues. V lost 0 bases and J 8 bases, leaving 13 bases between the germline ends. DNA of the CDR3: TGTGCCAGCAGCTTAGCCCGGGGGGCGGGGGGCTACACCTTC. As protein: CASSLARGAGGYTF.

This clone was picked up one time. This rearrangement joins TRBV29-1 to TRBJ2-3, with 9 bases aligning to TRBD2. V shed 4 bases and J 4 bases; nucleotides not matched to a gene: 3. The V gene's germline CDR1 is SQVTM and CDR2 ANQGSEA. CDR3 length: 13 amino acids. CDR3 loop: CSVVLAGADTQYF. CDR3 in DNA: TGCAGCGTTGTCTTAGCGGGAGCAGATACGCAGTATTTT.

This chain links TRBV5-4 with TRBJ1-2, with 9 bases identical to TRBD1. Germline V gene data show CDR1 as SGHNT and CDR2 as YYREEE (reference sequence). V trimming: 4 bases; J trimming: 7 bases; junction bases outside the gene matches: 11. This CDR3 region has 15 residues. The CDR3 region has the DNA TGTGCCAGCAGCCTGTCGGGACAGGGTCTGGCTGGCTACACCTTC. The encoded protein is CASSLSGQGLAGYTF.

The CDR3 DNA is TGTGCCAGCCCGCTTGGAGTCTGGGGCTACACCTTC. It encodes CASPLGVWGYTF. This sequence joins TRBV19 and TRBJ1-2; D is unclear. CDR3 length equals 12 residues. The germline gives CDR1 LNHDA, CDR2 SQIVND (reference sequence). Trimming pared 9 bases from V and 8 bases from J, leaving 16 bases between.

The rearrangement joins TRBV19 to TRBJ1-2, with TRBD1 as a possible D gene (6 bases). CDR3 length: 14 residues. With 3 bases removed from V and 3 bases from J, the gap between germline ends came to 11 bases. Germline V lookup: CDR1 LNHDA, CDR2 SQIVND (reference sequence). CDR3 protein: CASSILGADYGYTF. CDR3 bases: TGTGCCAGTAGTATCCTGGGGGCGGACTATGGCTACACCTTC.

This clone was observed once. This sequence joins TRBV15 and TRBJ2-7, with 10 bases aligning to TRBD1. J gave up 6 bases and V 3 bases, and 8 bases lay outside the gene matches. Germline V gene data show CDR1 as LNHNV and CDR2 as YYDKDF (reference sequence). The CDR3 is made up of 15 amino acids. The chain's CDR3 is CATSRGDRGLGEQYF. The DNA for the CDR3 is TGTGCCACCAGCAGGGGAGACAGGGGGCTTGGCGAGCAGTACTTC.

The chain links TRBV5-1 to TRBJ2-1; 11 bases fit TRBD1. The ends lost 3 bases at V and 7 bases at J; junction bases unmatched: 6. Germline V gives CDR1 SGHRS, CDR2 YFSETQ. This CDR3 contains 15 residues. The CDR3 DNA follows: TGCGCCAGCAGCTCGTCCGGGACAGGGGGGAATGAGCAGTTCTTC. Translated, it gives CASSSSGTGGNEQFF. Combining the CDR3 with reference TRBV5-1 and TRBJ2-1 gives the whole variable domain KAGVTQTPRYLIKTRGQQVTLSCSPISGHRSVSWYQQTPGQGLQFLFEYFSETQRNKGNFPGRFSGRQFSNSRSEMNVSTLELGDSALYLCASSSSGTGGNEQFFGPGTRLTVL.

This chain joins TRBV2 and TRBJ2-7; 13 bases line up with TRBD2. The CDR3 is 16 amino acids. In germline, CDR1 is SNHLY, CDR2 FYNNEI. Trimming at V came to 5 bases and at J to 0 bases, leaving 4 bases not matched to a gene. The chain's CDR3 is CASSRTSGSLSYEQYF. The CDR3 DNA is TGTGCCAGCAGTAGGACTAGCGGGAGCCTCTCCTACGAGCAGTACTTC.

The rearrangement links TRBV21-1 to TRBJ1-4. TRBV21-1 is deemed a pseudogene. The CDR3 is 15 amino acids. Written as DNA, the CDR3 is TGTGCCAGCAGCAAAGAAGATCGGTGTAATGAAAAACTGTTTTTT. Its protein is CASSKEDRCNEKLFF.

In this sample, this clone turned up once. The CDR3 DNA reads as TGCGCCAGCAGCCAAGTCCCAGGGGGCGCGGACTATGGCTACACCTTC. Its protein product is CASSQVPGGADYGYTF. The gene calls are TRBV4-1 and TRBJ1-2; 8 bases line up with TRBD1. Germline V gene sequence: CDR1 MGHRA, CDR2 YSYEKL. The CDR3 extends over 16 amino acids. V lost 1 base, J lost 3 bases, and 7 bases stayed unmatched.

This sequence joins TRBV9 and TRBJ2-7, with 9 bases identical to TRBD2. The CDR3 sequence is 15 residues long. Germline V CDR1 and CDR2: SGDLS, YYNGEE. V was clipped by 0 bases and J by 4 bases; unmatched bases: 5. In DNA form, the CDR3 reads TGTGCCAGCAGCGTAGCGGCGGGAGGGCCTTACGAGCAGTACTTC. This sequence encodes CASSVAAGGPYEQYF. Complete variable domain (other parts from reference TRBV9 and TRBJ2-7): DSGVTQTPKHLITATGQRVTLRCSPRSGDLSVYWYQQSLDQGLQFLIQYYNGEERAKGNILERFSAQQFPDLHSELNLSSLELGDSALYFCASSVAAGGPYEQYFGPGTRLTVT.

Regarding this clone: Other DNA sequences in the sample encode the same CDR3. The genes are TRBV5-1 and TRBJ1-1; the match to TRBD1 covers 9 bases. Per germline, CDR1 SGHRS and CDR2 YFSETQ. The CDR3 length is 15 residues. After removal of 3 bases from V and 1 base from J, the junction contained 4 bases not matched to a gene. Here the CDR3 reads CASSSGQGGNTEAFF. In nucleotides, the CDR3 is TGCGCCAGCAGCTCGGGACAGGGAGGGAACACTGAAGCTTTCTTT.

The CDR3 spells CASSLGLAGPYEQYF. The CDR3 coding sequence is TGCGCCAGCAGCTTGGGTCTAGCGGGGCCCTACGAGCAGTACTTC. This sequence joins TRBV5-1 and TRBJ2-7; TRBD2 matches at 9 bases. Germline V lookup: CDR1 SGHRS, CDR2 YFSETQ. Trimming took 0 bases from V and 2 from J; bases not matched to a gene: 3. The CDR3 consists of 15 residues.

The V call is TRBV3-1 (or the pseudogene TRBV3-2), the J call TRBJ2-1, with TRBD1 matching over 7 bases. Trimming took 5 bases from V and 4 from J; bases not matched to a gene: 5. The germline V gene encodes CDR1 LGHDT and CDR2 YNNKEL (reference sequence). This CDR3 comprises 14 residues. The CDR3 DNA reads as TGTGCCAGCAGCGCCCGGGACAGTTACAATGAGCAGTTCTTC. Translating gives CASSARDSYNEQFF.

V usage is TRBV2 and J usage is TRBJ1-1, with a weak D call TRBD1 (5 bases). The CDR3 spans 14 residues. The V end was cut by 4 bases, the J end by 1 base, with 10 bases between. Germline V gene data show CDR1 as SNHLY and CDR2 as FYNNEI. As DNA, the CDR3 is TGTGCCAGCAGTGTGAGGCAGGGGAACACTGAAGCTTTCTTT. Its translation is CASSVRQGNTEAFF.

The rearrangement links TRBV5-1 to TRBJ2-1, with 10 bases fitting TRBD2. The CDR3 totals 15 residues. The trim removed 1 base at V and 8 bases at J, leaving 6 bases unmatched. Germline values: CDR1 SGHRS, CDR2 YFSETQ. The chain's CDR3 is CASSLSSGSRDEQFF. CDR3 bases: TGCGCCAGCAGCTTGTCTAGCGGGAGTAGGGATGAGCAGTTCTTC.

This rearrangement joins TRBV25-1 to TRBJ2-7, with 7 bases that match TRBD1. This CDR3 is 13 amino acids long. Per germline, CDR1 MGHDK and CDR2 SYGVNS. Trimming removed 9 bases from V and 2 bases from J; junction bases left unmatched: 7. CDR3 coding DNA: TGTGCCAGTCAGGGGGACATCCCCTACGAGCAGTACTTC. Its protein product is CASQGDIPYEQYF.